The 18 T cell receptor beta chains in this list originate from one sample, sequenced in a study of blood T cell repertoires in COVID-19. Generated by immunoSEQ multiplex PCR, the TCRdb table keeps only in-frame clones and is missing some. The table lists around 71,000 clones, about 83% of them singletons. Sequenced: peripheral blood. These receptors all stem from a man aged 25-45 years with COVID-19, enrolled during active disease.

The chain recombines TRBV6-5 with TRBJ1-1; D remains unclear. Germline CDR1 reads MNHEY; CDR2 reads SVGAGI. V was pared by 8 bases and J by 2 bases, with 15 bases between. The CDR3 covers 14 residues. The CDR3 DNA reads TGTGCCAGCTCCCTTACGCAGGCTAACACTGAAGCTTTCTTT. Translating gives CASSLTQANTEAFF.

For the CDR3, the DNA is TGTGCCACAACAGGGGGTCATGGCTACACCTTC. Encoded protein: CATTGGHGYTF. V gene TRBV19 combines with J gene TRBJ1-2; 8 bases agree with TRBD1. The trim removed 10 bases at V and 6 bases at J, leaving 4 bases unmatched. CDR3 length: 11 amino acids. CDR1 is LNHDA, CDR2 SQIVND, per germline (reference sequence).

Comments on this clone: The junction does not match germline at one end; this may be a read error. The chain uses TRBV29-1 and TRBJ1-2; 8 bases map to TRBD1. This CDR3 spans 13 amino acids. Germline values: CDR1 SQVTM, CDR2 ANQGSEA. The CDR3 nucleotides read TGCAGCGTTGAAACAGTGAGGGACAGGATTCATGCCTTC. It codes for CSVETVRDRIHAF. Together with reference TRBV29-1 and TRBJ1-2, the CDR3 gives the full variable domain: SAVISQKPSRDICQRGTSLTIQCQVDSQVTMMFWYRQQPGQSLTLIATANQGSEATYESGFVIDKFPISRPNLTFSTLTVSNMSPEDSSIYLCSVETVRDRIHAFGSGTRLTVV.

This sequence joins TRBV19 and TRBJ2-2, with D perhaps matching TRBD1 (5 bases). The CDR3 is 13 amino acids. The ends were cut back, 11 bases at V and 3 bases at J, with 13 bases in the middle. Per germline, CDR1 LNHDA and CDR2 SQIVND (reference sequence). In nucleotides, the CDR3 is TGTGCCGCCGAGACAGACTACACCGGGGAGCTGTTTTTT. This encodes CAAETDYTGELFF.

Regarding this clone: Within the sample, other DNA sequences also encode this same CDR3. The chain links TRBV5-1 to TRBJ1-5, with 7 bases that match TRBD1. The CDR3 totals 15 residues. The germline V gene encodes CDR1 SGHRS and CDR2 YFSETQ. V was clipped by 4 bases and J by 0 bases; unmatched bases: 4. CDR3 sequence: CASSPQGDSNQPQHF. CDR3 coding DNA: TGCGCCAGCAGCCCTCAGGGGGATAGCAATCAGCCCCAGCATTTT. Using reference TRBV5-1 and TRBJ1-5 for the parts outside the CDR3, the full variable domain is KAGVTQTPRYLIKTRGQQVTLSCSPISGHRSVSWYQQTPGQGLQFLFEYFSETQRNKGNFPGRFSGRQFSNSRSEMNVSTLELGDSALYLCASSPQGDSNQPQHFGDGTRLSIL.

The rearrangement uses TRBV7-8 and TRBJ2-7, with D tentatively TRBD1 (6 bases). The CDR3 runs 15 residues. Per the germline V gene, CDR1 is SGHVS and CDR2 is FQNEAQ. V gave up 5 bases and J gave up 2 bases, with 16 bases separating them. In DNA form, the CDR3 reads TGTGCCAGCAGCCTCGGGACATCCCACACCTACGAGCAGTACTTC. The encoded protein is CASSLGTSHTYEQYF.

The table lists this clone with many counts. The V call is TRBV9, the J call TRBJ2-3, with a tentative D call TRBD2 (5 bases). V shed 7 bases and J shed 2 bases, with 11 bases lying between them. The CDR3 totals 13 residues. Germline assignment: CDR1 SGDLS and CDR2 YYNGEE. CDR3 residues: CASGKRTTDTQYF. CDR3 DNA sequence: TGTGCCAGCGGTAAGCGGACCACAGATACGCAGTATTTT.

CDR3 region: CASRDRDDNSPLHF. The CDR3 nucleotides are TGTGCCAGCAGGGACAGGGACGATAATTCACCCCTCCACTTT. This chain uses TRBV6-5 with TRBJ1-6, with TRBD1 matching over 8 bases. V shed 6 bases and J 5 bases; nucleotides not matched to a gene: 3. The germline V gene has CDR1 MNHEY and CDR2 SVGAGI. The CDR3 has 14 residues.

This clone was recorded only once. This chain connects TRBV28 to TRBJ2-3; TRBD2 might be the D (5 bases). From germline, CDR1 is MDHEN and CDR2 SYDVKM. Trimming took off 6 bases at V and 9 bases at J, with 16 bases between the two ends. The CDR3 sequence is 13 residues long. This CDR3 is CASRTKTRITQYF. The DNA of the CDR3 is TGTGCCAGCAGGACAAAAACTAGAATAACGCAGTATTTT.

The chain carries TRBV5-1 and TRBJ1-2; TRBD1 is a possible D gene (6 bases). Germline-derived CDR1 and CDR2 are SGHRS and YFSETQ. The length of the CDR3 is 15 residues. The germline V and J ends were trimmed by 0 bases and 6 bases, with 15 bases remaining between them. The CDR3 region has the DNA TGCGCCAGCAGCTTGGCCGGCCGGGGGGCGGATGGCTACACCTTC. Amino acids: CASSLAGRGADGYTF.

This chain connects TRBV28 to TRBJ1-5; D might be TRBD1 (6 bases). The CDR3 is made up of 14 amino acids. CDR1 and CDR2 (germline): MDHEN, SYDVKM. Trimming left V 1 base short and J 7 bases short, with 11 bases between. CDR3 residues: CASSLSGVGQPQHF. The CDR3 DNA reads as TGTGCCAGCAGTTTATCAGGGGTGGGGCAGCCCCAGCATTTT.

This clone has a single count. This chain joins TRBV28 and TRBJ2-7, with D possibly matching TRBD1 (5 bases). With 5 bases removed from V and 5 bases from J, the gap between germline ends came to 16 bases. CDR3 length: 14 residues. Germline CDR1 and CDR2: MDHEN and SYDVKM. In nucleotides, the CDR3 is TGTGCCAGCAGTCTCCAGGGTCTGTCCCACGAGCAGTACTTC. It codes for CASSLQGLSHEQYF.

This chain joins TRBV5-6 and TRBJ2-7; D is uncertain. Trimming shortened V by 3 bases and J by 3 bases, and 7 bases separated the two germline ends. CDR1 is SGHDT and CDR2 is YYEEEE in the germline V gene. The CDR3 sequence is 12 residues long. The CDR3, as DNA: TGTGCCAGCAGCTCATACGGCTACGAGCAGTACTTC. Translation: CASSSYGYEQYF.

The genes are TRBV30 and TRBJ1-6; 8 bases are a match to TRBD1. CDR3 length equals 12 residues. In germline, CDR1 is GTSNPN, CDR2 SVGIG (reference sequence). Trimming took 8 bases from V and 6 from J; bases not matched to a gene: 3. CDR3 sequence (DNA): TGTGCCCAGGGGGCACCTAATTCACCCCTCCACTTT. Translating it yields CAQGAPNSPLHF.

This chain joins TRBV4-1 and TRBJ1-2; weak D call: TRBD1 (6 bases). Germline CDR1 reads MGHRA; CDR2 reads YSYEKL. V lost 3 bases, J lost 5 bases, and 16 bases lay in between. This CDR3 spans 15 amino acids. The CDR3 nucleotides are TGCGCCAGCAGCCAGGGGGCCTTACAGGGATATGGCTACACCTTC. It codes for CASSQGALQGYGYTF.

The rearrangement joins TRBV5-6 to TRBJ1-1, with 10 bases that match TRBD1. The CDR3 covers 15 residues. With 4 bases clipped from V and 7 bases from J, the junction kept 10 bases outside the gene matches. Germline CDR1 reads SGHDT; CDR2 reads YYEEEE. DNA for the CDR3: TGTGCCAGCAGCGTGGACAGGGGGAGGTTACGTGAAGCTTTCTTT. This translates into CASSVDRGRLREAFF. Using reference TRBV5-6 and TRBJ1-1 for the parts outside the CDR3, the full variable domain is DAGVTQSPTHLIKTRGQQVTLRCSPKSGHDTVSWYQQALGQGPQFIFQYYEEEERQRGNFPDRFSGHQFPNYSSELNVNALLLGDSALYLCASSVDRGRLREAFFGQGTRLTVV.

The chain couples TRBV7-2 to TRBJ2-7, with 11 positions matching TRBD2. Germline CDR1 SGHTA, CDR2 FQGNSA. The CDR3 length is 16 residues. V dropped 0 bases and J dropped 2; count of bases not matched to a gene: 3. DNA of the CDR3: TGTGCCAGCAGCTTAGCTGGGACTAGCGGAACCTACGAGCAGTACTTC. Translation gives CASSLAGTSGTYEQYF.

The chain couples TRBV5-5 to TRBJ2-1; 13 nucleotides agree with TRBD2. V lost 4 bases, J lost 8 bases, and 9 bases stayed unmatched. Germline CDR1 is SGHKS and CDR2 is YYEKEE (reference sequence). This CDR3 contains 16 residues. CDR3 nucleotide sequence: TGTGCCAGCAGCATCTTGGGACTAGCGGGAATGGATGAGCAGTTCTTC. This codes for CASSILGLAGMDEQFF.